This TCR beta chain was sequenced for a study of early T cells in non-severe SARS-CoV-2 infection. The study, taken as a whole, reports: Missing private and CD4 specificities, VDJdb matching favored anti-spike CD8 responses.

Each single cDNA molecule received a unique molecular identifier. A single record per CDR3 protein comes from TCRdb applying MiXCR to the 5' RACE reads. The sample has about 80,000 distinct CDR3 sequences; roughly 6% are singletons. The sample holds a few counts of this clonotype. Its specificity is not known. The CDR3 runs 15 residues. After removal of 6 bases from V and 2 bases from J, the junction contained 6 bases not matched to a gene. Germline-derived CDR1 and CDR2 are SNHLY and FYNNEI. Sequenced sample: whole blood. The gene calls are TRBV2 and TRBJ2-1; 8 nucleotides align to TRBD1. The receptor was isolated from an adult who was a healthcare worker with PCR-confirmed SARS-CoV-2 infection or an uninfected control (not recorded which). CDR3 coding DNA: TGTGCCAGCAGCGGACAGGGAAACCCCTACAATGAGCAGTTCTTC. Translation gives CASSGQGNPYNEQFF.